This is a list of T cell receptor beta chains from one sample in a study of blood T cell repertoires in COVID-19. Measured with immunoSEQ multiplex PCR; TCRdb has only the in-frame clones, and not every one. Here the sample spans about 240,000 clones, approximately 86% being singletons. Input material: PBMCs or T cells enriched from blood (not recorded which). These TCRs come from a woman between 40 and 50 years old with acute COVID-19. Each CDR3 is given with its conserved first and last residue. The order of the fields is J gene, V gene, clone size, D gene, CDR3 protein. D genes are given only for firm matches. The size field is filled for only some rows; it gives once, few, many or a size class.

>TRBJ1-1|TRBV18|few|TRBD1
CASSPRTGSDAEAFF
>TRBJ1-5|TRBV19|-|TRBD1
CASSRVSGGGNQPQHF
>TRBJ1-1|TRBV19|once|TRBD1
CASSRGTDSRGEAFF
>TRBJ2-6|TRBV7-9|many|-
CASSLGGGSWANVLTF
>TRBJ1-2|TRBV2|-|-
CASSEALQAVYGYTF
>TRBJ2-1|TRBV6-5|-|-
CASSWGLVNEQFF
>TRBJ2-3|TRBV19|-|TRBD2
CASSTGTSGWADTQYF
>TRBJ2-1|TRBV24-1|few|TRBD2
CATTSGSHNEQFF
>TRBJ2-3|TRBV6-5|-|TRBD2
CASSYSGRKVDTQYF
>TRBJ2-7|TRBV18|-|TRBD1
CASSETGGGEQYF
>TRBJ1-3|TRBV2|-|-
CAIGTYSGNTIYF
>TRBJ2-1|TRBV2|-|TRBD1
CASNSDRGVEPEQFF
>TRBJ1-4|TRBV7-9|-|TRBD1
CASSQGQGATNEKLFF
>TRBJ1-2|TRBV29-1|-|TRBD1
CSVDNNQQGIYGYTF
>TRBJ1-3|TRBV4-1|-|TRBD1
CASSQDTTGDGGNTIYF
>TRBJ1-1|TRBV19|-|-
CASSIFGNTEAFF
>TRBJ1-3|TRBV14|once|-
CASSPIGIAGNTIYF
>TRBJ1-6|TRBV18|-|-
CASSPLAARRGLNSPLHF
>TRBJ1-5|TRBV5-5|few|-
CASGPGGLSNQPQHF
>TRBJ1-1|TRBV9|-|-
CASSELMSTEAFF
>TRBJ1-2|TRBV5-1|-|TRBD1
CASSLSGTGAVSGYTF
>TRBJ2-7|TRBV28|-|TRBD1
CASSLGGTGGKRQYF
>TRBJ2-7|TRBV6-5|-|TRBD1
CASSSTGYFMTEQYF
>TRBJ1-1|TRBV25-1|-|-
CASIPNGQITEAFF
>TRBJ2-2|TRBV5-1|-|TRBD2
CASSYAGAGELFF
>TRBJ1-3|TRBV4-1|-|-
CASSQDLTVGTIYF
>TRBJ1-1|TRBV2|few|TRBD1
CASREDRGWDTEAFF
>TRBJ2-1|TRBV6-6|once|TRBD1
CASSQPRPDRGHYNEQFF
>TRBJ2-1|TRBV27|-|-
CASSLGQVYNEQFF
>TRBJ2-1|TRBV19|once|TRBD2
CASSTPPAGGSGDEQFF
>TRBJ1-2|TRBV5-6|-|-
CASSLFGLIDYGYTF
>TRBJ2-7|TRBV11-2|-|TRBD1
CASSPRGGAGIDEQYF
>TRBJ2-1|TRBV5-6|-|TRBD2
CASSLPGLEGGEQFF
>TRBJ2-7|TRBV6-2/TRBV6-3|-|TRBD2
CASSYSRTSGYEQYF
>TRBJ2-5|TRBV10-2|-|TRBD1
CASSDKDRGRLNETQYF
>TRBJ1-2|TRBV5-1|few|TRBD1
CASSPPDRVDGYTF
>TRBJ2-1|TRBV11-3|-|-
CASSSLSRKRSYNEQFF
>TRBJ2-1|TRBV2|-|-
CASSQQSEQFF
>TRBJ1-2|TRBV4-2|once|-
CASSHEQGSKGYTF
>TRBJ1-2|TRBV25-1|-|-
CASSKGGGGYTF
>TRBJ2-1|TRBV19|-|TRBD2
CASSYRTTSGSDNEQFF
>TRBJ2-5|TRBV12-3/TRBV12-4|-|-
CATSGRQETQYF
>TRBJ1-5|TRBV28|-|TRBD1
CASSKAGTGGIQPQHF
>TRBJ1-2|TRBV14|-|-
CASSRDSYGYTF
>TRBJ2-2|TRBV27|-|-
CASSPLGGTGELFF
>TRBJ2-7|TRBV6-5|-|TRBD2
CASRPASGAGDEQYF
>TRBJ1-1|TRBV10-2|-|-
CASRGQLANTEAFF
>TRBJ2-7|TRBV2|few|TRBD1
CASNPGTGLSYEQYF
>TRBJ2-7|TRBV2|-|TRBD2
CASGSSGSYEQYF
>TRBJ2-3|TRBV2|-|-
CASQGVFEYTQYF
>TRBJ2-1|TRBV4-2|-|-
CASSQEGVADNEQFF
>TRBJ1-1|TRBV24-1|-|-
CATSDAGLRAFF
>TRBJ2-3|TRBV10-1|-|TRBD2
CASSEGTSGRDTQYF
>TRBJ2-3|TRBV3-1/TRBV3-2|-|TRBD2
CASSQVLFSGMADTQYF
>TRBJ2-5|TRBV28|-|-
CASSFGKTSWETQYF